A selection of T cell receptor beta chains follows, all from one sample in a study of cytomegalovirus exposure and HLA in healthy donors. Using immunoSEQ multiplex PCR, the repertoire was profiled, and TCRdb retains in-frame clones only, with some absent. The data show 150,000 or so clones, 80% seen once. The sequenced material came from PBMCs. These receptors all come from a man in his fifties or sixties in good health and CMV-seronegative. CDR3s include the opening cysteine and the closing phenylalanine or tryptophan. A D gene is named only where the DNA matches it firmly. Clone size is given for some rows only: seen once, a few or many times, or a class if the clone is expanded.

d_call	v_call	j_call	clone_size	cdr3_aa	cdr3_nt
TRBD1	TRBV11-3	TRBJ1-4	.	CASGRGTGDEKLFF	TGTGCCAGCGGTAGGGGGACAGGGGATGAAAAACTGTTTTTT
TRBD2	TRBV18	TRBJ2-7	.	CASSSVTSGGTYEQYF	TGTGCCAGCTCATCAGTTACGAGCGGGGGAACCTACGAGCAGTACTTC
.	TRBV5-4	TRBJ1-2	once	CASSPSGTRRYGYTF	TGTGCCAGCAGCCCTTCTGGGACAAGGCGATATGGCTACACCTTC
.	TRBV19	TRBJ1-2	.	CASSIPSSGHQYGYTF	TGTGCCAGTAGTATTCCGTCGTCTGGACACCAATATGGCTACACCTTC
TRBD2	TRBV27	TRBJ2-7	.	CASSHATSGRRYEQYF	TGTGCCAGCAGTCACGCAACTAGCGGGAGGAGATACGAGCAGTACTTC
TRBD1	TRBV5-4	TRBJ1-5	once	CASSIDRGNQPQHF	TGTGCCAGCAGCATTGACAGGGGTAATCAGCCCCAGCATTTT
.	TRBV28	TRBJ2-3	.	CASSLWLAGNTDTQYF	TGTGCCAGCAGTTTATGGTTGGCGGGGAACACAGATACGCAGTATTTT
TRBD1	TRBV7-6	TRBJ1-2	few	CASSRGQGAYGYTF	TGTGCCAGCAGTCGAGGACAGGGGGCATATGGCTACACCTTC
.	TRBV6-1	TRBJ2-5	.	CASYKPGTETQYF	TGTGCCAGCTATAAACCGGGAACGGAGACCCAGTACTTC
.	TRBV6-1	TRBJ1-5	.	CASSDREGLIDQPQHF	TGTGCCAGCAGTGATCGGGAGGGTTTAATCGATCAGCCCCAGCATTTT
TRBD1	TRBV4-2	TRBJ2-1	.	CASSQRGFGTGPYNEQFF	TGTGCCAGCAGCCAAAGGGGGTTCGGGACAGGGCCCTACAATGAGCAGTTCTTC
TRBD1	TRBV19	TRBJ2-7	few	CASRLRGQGPYEQYF	TGTGCCAGTAGGCTTCGGGGACAGGGTCCCTACGAGCAGTACTTC
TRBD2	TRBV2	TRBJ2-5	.	CASSGKGLAGETQYF	TGTGCCAGCAGTGGAAAAGGACTAGCGGGTGAGACCCAGTACTTC
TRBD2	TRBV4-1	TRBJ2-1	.	CASSQDPTSVEQFF	TGCGCCAGCAGCCAAGATCCGACTAGCGTTGAGCAGTTCTTC
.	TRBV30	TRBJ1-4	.	CAWSAARVANEKLFF	TGTGCCTGGAGCGCCGCCAGGGTCGCTAATGAAAAACTGTTTTTT
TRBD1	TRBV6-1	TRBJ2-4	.	CASSKGDRKNIQYF	TGTGCCAGCAGTAAAGGGGACAGAAAAAACATTCAGTACTTC
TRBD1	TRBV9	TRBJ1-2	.	CASSVAPGGPNYGYTF	TGTGCCAGCAGCGTAGCCCCAGGGGGGCCTAACTATGGCTACACCTTC
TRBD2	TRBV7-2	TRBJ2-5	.	CASSLGKRGGSETQYF	TGTGCCAGCAGCTTAGGCAAGCGGGGGGGCTCGGAGACCCAGTACTTC
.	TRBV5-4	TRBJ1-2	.	CASSRRGGAGGYTF	TGTGCCAGCAGCCGAAGGGGGGGCGCCGGTGGCTACACCTTC
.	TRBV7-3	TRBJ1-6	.	CASSPQPGGNSPLHF	TGTGCCAGCAGCCCCCAGCCTGGGGGCAACTCACCCCTCCACTTT
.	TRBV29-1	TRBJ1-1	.	CSADRMNTEAFF	TGCAGCGCCGACAGGATGAACACTGAAGCTTTCTTT
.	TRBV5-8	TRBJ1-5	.	CASSPGGDQPQHF	TGTGCCAGCAGCCCCGGGGGGGATCAGCCCCAGCATTTT
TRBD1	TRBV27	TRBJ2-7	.	CASSYPGQGVWEQYF	TGTGCCAGCAGTTACCCGGGACAGGGGGTCTGGGAGCAGTACTTC
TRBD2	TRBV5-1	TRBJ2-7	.	CASSRGTSSNSYEQYF	TGCGCCAGCAGCCGTGGGACTAGCTCGAACTCCTACGAGCAGTACTTC
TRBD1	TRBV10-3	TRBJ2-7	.	CAIRLGTGLNEQYF	TGTGCCATCAGGCTCGGGACAGGGTTAAACGAGCAGTACTTC
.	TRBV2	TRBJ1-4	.	CARQESSEKLFF	TGTGCCAGACAGGAATCATCAGAAAAACTGTTTTTT
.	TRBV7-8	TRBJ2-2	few	CASSFERATGELFF	TGTGCCAGCAGCTTCGAGCGGGCTACCGGGGAGCTGTTTTTT
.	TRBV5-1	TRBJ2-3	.	CASSLGYSTDTQYF	TGCGCCAGCAGCTTGGGCTACAGCACAGATACGCAGTATTTT
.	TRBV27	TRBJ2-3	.	CASSEASVLPTDTQYF	TGTGCCAGCAGCGAAGCCTCGGTCCTCCCCACAGATACGCAGTATTTT
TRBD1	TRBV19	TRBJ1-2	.	CASSNRGNYGYTF	TGTGCCAGTAGTAACAGGGGGAACTATGGCTACACCTTC
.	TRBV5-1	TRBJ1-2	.	CASSLAEQPNYGYTF	TGCGCCAGCAGCTTGGCCGAACAGCCAAACTATGGCTACACCTTC
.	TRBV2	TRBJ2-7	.	CASGLRGGSYEQYF	TGTGCCAGCGGACTTAGGGGGGGATCCTACGAGCAGTACTTC
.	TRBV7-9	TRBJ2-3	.	CASSLGRSTSTDTQYF	TGTGCCAGCAGCTTAGGCAGGTCGACAAGCACAGATACGCAGTATTTT
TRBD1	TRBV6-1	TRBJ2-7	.	CASSRLGQKSDEQYF	TGTGCCAGCAGTCGACTGGGACAGAAGAGTGACGAGCAGTACTTC
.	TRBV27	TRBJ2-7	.	CASSLGPTEGPYEQYF	TGTGCCAGCAGTTTAGGACCGACGGAGGGACCGTACGAGCAGTACTTC
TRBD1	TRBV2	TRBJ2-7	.	CASSIDRVSSYEQYF	TGTGCCAGCAGTATAGACAGGGTCTCTTCCTACGAGCAGTACTTC
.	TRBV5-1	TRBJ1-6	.	CASSTGLRDNSPLHF	TGCGCCAGCAGCACCGGGTTGAGAGATAATTCACCCCTCCACTTT